This T cell receptor beta chain is drawn from a study of patients and donors after allogeneic stem cell transplantation. In TCRdb, the RT-PCR reads were re-called with MiXCR into one record per CDR3 protein. The repertoire holds more than 150,000 distinct CDR3 sequences, with around two fifths as singletons. This clonotype has more than one count but fewer than ten. Germline V gives CDR1 SQVTM, CDR2 ANQGSEA. This CDR3 contains 13 residues. Trimming removed 6 bases from V and 4 bases from J; junction bases left unmatched: 4. The sequence came from a human donor who was either an allogeneic HSCT recipient or a stem cell or donor lymphocyte infusion donor (not recorded which). It is not recorded whose cells these are; they may come from a transplant donor. The J gene is TRBJ1-5, the V gene TRBV29-1; TRBD1 aligns across 9 bases. Sequencing was performed on blood, either unsorted or a sorted T cell fraction (not recorded which). The CDR3 protein is CSVRTGVNQPQHF. For the CDR3, the DNA is TGCAGCGTCAGGACAGGGGTTAATCAGCCCCAGCATTTT.